This TCR beta chain stems from a study of blood T cell repertoires in COVID-19. Across the whole study: Acute-phase and convalescent COVID-19 samples originated in the United States, Italy and Spain. In each case, the material was cDNA or gDNA derived from T cells, B-cell-depleted T cells, or PBMCs.

In the authors' methods: Reference gene primers were amplified, and this amplification served to estimate nucleated cell counts. TCRdb's table, derived via immunoSEQ multiplex PCR, lists solely in-frame clones and lacks some. V, J and clone size are those of that table, while D and trimming were read from the DNA. Of fewer than 200,000 clones in the sample, roughly 85% are singletons; the top ten hold just under 8.5%. The germline CDR1 and CDR2 sequences are SNHLY and FYNNEI. The V end lost 6 bases, the J end lost 2 bases, and 4 bases lay between the germline ends. CDR3 length: 11 amino acids. The sample comprised peripheral blood. The chain has TRBV2 and TRBJ1-1; D not resolved. This clonotype originated in a woman aged 55-70 years with acute or convalescent COVID-19. CDR3 loop: CASRLNTEAFF. For the CDR3, the DNA is TGTGCCAGCAGATTAAACACTGAAGCTTTCTTT. Together with reference TRBV2 and TRBJ1-1, the CDR3 gives the full variable domain: EPEVTQTPSHQVTQMGQEVILRCVPISNHLYFYWYRQILGQKVEFLVSFYNNEISEKSEIFDDQFSVERPDGSNFTLKIRSTKLEDSAMYFCASRLNTEAFFGQGTRLTVV.